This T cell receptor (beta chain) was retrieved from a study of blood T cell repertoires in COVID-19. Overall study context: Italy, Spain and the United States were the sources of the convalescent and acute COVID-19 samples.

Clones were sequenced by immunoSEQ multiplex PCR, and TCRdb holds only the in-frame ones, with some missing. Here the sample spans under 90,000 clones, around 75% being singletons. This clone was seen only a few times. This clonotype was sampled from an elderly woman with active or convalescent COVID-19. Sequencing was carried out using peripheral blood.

This chain's CDR3 is CASSSGLAGPYNEQFF. The CDR3 nucleotides are TGCGCCAGCAGCTCGGGACTAGCGGGACCTTACAATGAGCAGTTCTTC. The rearrangement joins TRBV5-1 to TRBJ2-1, with TRBD2 identical over 13 bases. Germline CDR1 reads SGHRS; CDR2 reads YFSETQ. CDR3 length equals 16 residues. J lost 4 bases, V lost 3 bases, and 4 bases had no gene match.